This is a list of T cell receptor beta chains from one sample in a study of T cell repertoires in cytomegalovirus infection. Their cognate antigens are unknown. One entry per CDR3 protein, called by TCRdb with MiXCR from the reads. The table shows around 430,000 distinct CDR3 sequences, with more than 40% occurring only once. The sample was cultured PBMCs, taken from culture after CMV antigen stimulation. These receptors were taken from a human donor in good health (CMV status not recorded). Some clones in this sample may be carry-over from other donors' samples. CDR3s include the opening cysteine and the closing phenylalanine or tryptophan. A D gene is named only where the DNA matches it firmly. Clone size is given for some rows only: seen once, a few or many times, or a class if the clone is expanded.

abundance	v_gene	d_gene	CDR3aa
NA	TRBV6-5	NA	CASSSLPGQPQHF
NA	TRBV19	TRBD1	CASRALRDRAGYTF
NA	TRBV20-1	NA	CSATGPSYEQYF
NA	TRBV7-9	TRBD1	CASSLDWGGTGGGNTEAFF
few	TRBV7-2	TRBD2	CASSPGGTISYEQYF
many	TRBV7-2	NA	CASSPGGEQFF
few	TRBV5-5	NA	CASSSPRAVETQYF
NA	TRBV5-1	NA	CASSLVGRTNYGYTF
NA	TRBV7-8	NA	CASSLVNSASYNEQFF
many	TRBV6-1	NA	CASLVVVGQETQYF
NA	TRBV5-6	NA	CASTPGPNNEQFF
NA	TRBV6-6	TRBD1	CASGTVLGYTF
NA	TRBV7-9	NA	CASSLDGRGEETQYF
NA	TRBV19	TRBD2	CASIKRGSDTQYF
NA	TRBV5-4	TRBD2	CASSSGTSGGLANEQFF
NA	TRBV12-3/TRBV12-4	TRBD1	CASTLTGSLGYTF
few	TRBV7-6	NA	CASSLTPDEQFF
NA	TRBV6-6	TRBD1	CASSTNKGQGTGYTF
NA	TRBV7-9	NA	CASSLYDRTGELFF
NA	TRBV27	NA	CASSFGQGRNEQYF
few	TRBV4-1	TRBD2	CASSQDVTSGSNTGELFF
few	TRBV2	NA	CASSSWASNEQFF
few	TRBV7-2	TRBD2	CASSWKLAGASDTQYF
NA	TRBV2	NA	CASLVKVGYTF
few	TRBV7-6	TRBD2	CASSPRVAGGVEQFF
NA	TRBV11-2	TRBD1	CASSQGQKFWTGELFF
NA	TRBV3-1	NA	CASSQGQNPPTNYGYTF
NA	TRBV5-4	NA	CASSLGRSKDSGELFF
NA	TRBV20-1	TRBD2	CSARRSGIYEQYF
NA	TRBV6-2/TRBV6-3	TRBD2	CASRASGSYNEQFF
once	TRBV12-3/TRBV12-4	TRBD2	CASSFGGGQGYEQYF